This T cell receptor beta chain came from a study of molecular identifiers for immune sequencing clone quantification. About the study: With replicates, the RNA of about 20,000 or 100,000 naive CD8 cells was split five ways and four were sequenced.

V lost 0 bases and J lost 6, with 11 bases in between. The germline V gene has CDR1 DFQATT and CDR2 SNEGSKA (reference sequence). This CDR3 has 14 residues. Bulk libraries came from a prior protocol with listed TCR primers. Via MiXCR, TCRdb re-called the PCR reads, giving one row per CDR3 protein. The data contain about 630,000 distinct CDR3 sequences, about 25% of them singletons. Sorting defined naive CD8 T cells as CD8+CD4-CCR7+CD45RA+. For this clonotype: A clone one base away is much larger, so this may be a read error.

Sequencing used naive CD8+ T cells from blood, with Jurkat cell RNA spiked in. As to subset: FACS-sorted CD8+CD4-CCR7+CD45RA+ naive T cells. The chain uses TRBV20-1 and TRBJ2-2; a possible D gene is TRBD2 (7 bases). The source of this sequence is a human donor in good health. Some libraries in this study had Jurkat cell RNA spiked in. This CDR3 is CSAREGGGPGELFF. CDR3 bases: TGCAGTGCTAGAGAGGGGGGGGGCCCCGGGGAGCTGTTTTTT.